A selection of T cell receptor beta chains follows, all from one sample in a study of cytomegalovirus exposure and HLA in healthy donors. The protocol was immunoSEQ multiplex PCR, while the TCRdb copy is restricted to in-frame clones and leaves out a portion. The repertoire consists of about 190,000 clones, with around 78% occurring once and the leading ten covering about 14%. Sample: PBMCs. Receptors were obtained from a woman in her 30s in good health and CMV-seropositive. Each CDR3 is given with its conserved first and last residue. Fields, in order: clone size, D gene, J gene, V gene, CDR3 protein, CDR3 DNA. D genes are given only for firm matches. Expanded clones get a size class; other rows say once, few or many, or leave the size out.

>.|.|TRBJ1-4|TRBV6-5
CASRPTSTNEKLFF
TGTGCCAGCCGCCCGACATCAACTAATGAAAAACTGTTTTTT
>.|.|TRBJ2-2|TRBV4-1
CASSRAGTPNTGELFF
TGCGCCAGCAGCCGAGCTGGGACTCCGAACACCGGGGAGCTGTTTTTT
>.|.|TRBJ2-7|TRBV6-1
CASSEHRDSYEQYF
TGTGCCAGCAGTGAGCACAGGGATTCTTACGAGCAGTACTTC
>.|.|TRBJ2-1|TRBV4-1
CASSHPTRAVYEQFF
TGCGCCAGCAGCCACCCCACGAGGGCCGTATATGAGCAGTTCTTC
>.|.|TRBJ1-1|TRBV7-9
CSSSSGVGVEAFF
TGTTCCAGCAGCTCCGGCGTCGGGGTCGAGGCTTTCTTT
>once|TRBD1|TRBJ2-2|TRBV5-4
CASSSGQGNTGELFF
TGTGCCAGCAGCTCGGGACAGGGAAACACCGGGGAGCTGTTTTTT
>.|.|TRBJ1-3|TRBV19
CASSIDRGTGNTIYF
TGTGCCAGTAGTATAGATCGGGGGACTGGAAACACCATATATTTT
>.|TRBD2|TRBJ2-2|TRBV5-4
CASSSRAGGQNTGELFF
TGTGCCAGCAGCTCTCGAGCGGGGGGACAGAACACCGGGGAGCTGTTTTTT
>.|.|TRBJ2-2|TRBV5-1
CASSLAGGLNTGELFF
TGCGCCAGCAGCTTGGCTGGAGGGCTAAACACCGGGGAGCTGTTTTTT
>.|.|TRBJ2-5|TRBV28
CASRFFRGPGETQYF
TGTGCCAGCCGATTTTTCAGGGGACCGGGGGAGACCCAGTACTTC
>.|.|TRBJ2-5|TRBV5-1
CASSLELEETQYF
TGCGCCAGCAGCTTGGAGTTAGAAGAGACCCAGTACTTC
>.|.|TRBJ2-3|TRBV5-1
CASSLDTTDTQYF
TGCGCCAGCAGCTTGGACACCACAGATACGCAGTATTTT
>.|.|TRBJ1-1|TRBV5-4
CASSRPGTEAFF
TGTGCCAGCAGCCGCCCGGGAACTGAAGCTTTCTTT
>.|TRBD2|TRBJ2-5|TRBV5-1
CASSYLGLGVVETQYF
TGCGCCAGCAGCTACCTCGGACTAGGAGTTGTGGAGACCCAGTACTTC
>.|.|TRBJ2-3|TRBV28
CAIKGSGLDTQYF
TGTGCCATTAAGGGATCGGGGTTAGATACGCAGTATTTT
>once|.|TRBJ1-1|TRBV25-1
CASSEGWEVNTEAFF
TGTGCCAGCAGTGAGGGGTGGGAGGTAAACACTGAAGCTTTCTTT
>.|.|TRBJ2-6|TRBV6-1
CASSEGQGSGANVLTF
TGTGCCAGCAGTGAGGGTCAGGGGTCTGGGGCCAACGTCCTGACTTTC
>few|TRBD1|TRBJ2-7|TRBV5-6
CASSPGQTYEQYF
TGTGCCAGCAGCCCGGGACAGACCTACGAGCAGTACTTC
>.|TRBD1|TRBJ1-4|TRBV28
CASRGGGGKLFF
TGTGCCAGCAGAGGGGGCGGAGGAAAACTGTTTTTT
>.|TRBD2|TRBJ2-7|TRBV27
CASSRLAGFAYEQYF
TGTGCCAGCAGCCGACTAGCGGGTTTTGCCTACGAGCAGTACTTC
>.|.|TRBJ1-3|TRBV12-5
CASGPRQNSGNTIYF
TGTGCTAGTGGTCCCCGACAAAACTCTGGAAACACCATATATTTT
>.|TRBD1|TRBJ2-7|TRBV27
CASSPTGTGVAYEQYF
TGTGCCAGCAGCCCAACCGGGACAGGGGTGGCATACGAGCAGTACTTC
>.|TRBD1|TRBJ2-7|TRBV19
CASSMSPTGWEQYF
TGTGCCAGTAGTATGAGCCCGACAGGGTGGGAGCAGTACTTC
>once|.|TRBJ1-1|TRBV5-1
CASSPMAGGLDTEAFF
TGCGCCAGCAGCCCCATGGCAGGTGGGTTGGACACTGAAGCTTTCTTT
>once|.|TRBJ2-7|TRBV30
CAWMGRAPEQYF
TGTGCCTGGATGGGCAGGGCTCCCGAGCAGTACTTC
>.|.|TRBJ1-5|TRBV4-1
CASSQAPPINQPQHF
TGCGCCAGCAGCCAAGCCCCCCCTATCAATCAGCCCCAGCATTTT
>.|TRBD1|TRBJ2-1|TRBV7-9
CASSLVQGDYNEQFF
TGTGCCAGCAGCTTAGTACAGGGGGACTACAATGAGCAGTTCTTC
>.|.|TRBJ2-1|TRBV28
CASSLSGLMPYNEQFF
TGTGCCAGCAGTTTATCAGGATTAATGCCCTACAATGAGCAGTTCTTC
>.|TRBD2|TRBJ2-3|TRBV11-1
CASSHSSGGASDTQYF
TGTGCCAGCAGCCACTCTAGCGGGGGGGCCTCAGATACGCAGTATTTT
>.|TRBD1|TRBJ2-3|TRBV19
CASSPRDRGFSTDTQYF
TGTGCCAGTAGTCCCCGGGACAGGGGATTTAGCACAGATACGCAGTATTTT
>.|TRBD2|TRBJ2-1|TRBV5-1
CASSSREGQRAYNEQFF
TGCGCCAGCAGCTCCCGGGAGGGCCAGCGGGCTTACAATGAGCAGTTCTTC
>.|.|TRBJ2-1|TRBV11-2
CASSLTGVLSAEEQFF
TGTGCCAGCAGCCTGACGGGGGTTCTTTCAGCTGAGGAGCAGTTCTTC
>.|TRBD1|TRBJ2-5|TRBV2
CASRGPAQGVLAETQYF
TGTGCCAGCAGGGGGCCAGCTCAGGGGGTACTGGCAGAGACCCAGTACTTC
>few|.|TRBJ2-3|TRBV7-6
CASSLGAVPSTDTQYF
TGTGCCAGCAGCTTAGGGGCAGTTCCTAGCACAGATACGCAGTATTTT
>.|TRBD2|TRBJ2-1|TRBV7-2
CASSLGWPSGVNEQFF
TGTGCCAGCAGCTTAGGTTGGCCTAGCGGGGTTAATGAGCAGTTCTTC
>few|.|TRBJ1-4|TRBV5-1
CASSLGQVAEKLFF
TGCGCCAGCAGCTTGGGACAGGTCGCCGAAAAACTGTTTTTT
>few|TRBD1|TRBJ1-2|TRBV7-2
CASSLEGGGSYGYTF
TGTGCCAGCAGCTTAGAAGGGGGCGGCTCATATGGCTACACCTTC
>once|TRBD2|TRBJ2-7|TRBV7-8
CASSRLGAGGPYEQYF
TGTGCCAGCAGCCGCCTAGGGGCGGGAGGGCCGTACGAGCAGTACTTC
>few|TRBD2|TRBJ2-7|TRBV7-9
CASSSTSGRTSSYEQYF
TGTGCCAGCAGTTCTACTAGCGGGAGGACTAGCTCCTACGAGCAGTACTTC
>.|TRBD2|TRBJ2-7|TRBV6-5
CASSPSGSPLNEQYF
TGTGCCAGCAGTCCCAGCGGGAGCCCCCTTAACGAGCAGTACTTC
>.|TRBD1|TRBJ2-7|TRBV7-9
CASSLGGVRSGGRTYEQYF
TGTGCCAGCAGCTTAGGTGGGGTAAGGTCAGGGGGCCGTACCTACGAGCAGTACTTC